These 7 T cell receptor beta chains came from one sample sequenced in a study of monozygotic twins with inflammatory bowel disease. TCRdb reanalyzed the 5' RACE reads, giving one entry per CDR3 protein sequence and no DNA. This sample's table has about 160,000 distinct CDR3 sequences. Sequencing was performed on blood. All receptors derive from a human donor with ulcerative colitis or Crohn's disease, or a healthy co-twin of an affected twin (not recorded which).

V usage is TRBV6-6 and J usage is TRBJ1-2; TCRdb outputs TRBD1, but without DNA this stays unchecked. CDR3 length: 14 residues. CDR1 is MNHNY and CDR2 is SVGAGI in the germline V gene (reference sequence). The CDR3 protein is CASSYRQGIYGYTF.

The chain joins TRBV5-1 to TRBJ1-5; TCRdb returns TRBD1, unconfirmable since there is no DNA. The CDR3 consists of 15 residues. CDR1 and CDR2 from the germline V gene are SGHRS and YFSETQ. The chain's CDR3 is CASSWGTVLNQPQHF. Drawing the rest from reference TRBV5-1 and TRBJ1-5, the complete variable domain is KAGVTQTPRYLIKTRGQQVTLSCSPISGHRSVSWYQQTPGQGLQFLFEYFSETQRNKGNFPGRFSGRQFSNSRSEMNVSTLELGDSALYLCASSWGTVLNQPQHFGDGTRLSIL.

The chain recombines TRBV5-1 with TRBJ1-2. The CDR3 spans 15 residues. The germline V gene encodes CDR1 SGHRS and CDR2 YFSETQ. CDR3: CPSSLAGHTAGGYTF.

CDR3 residues: CASSGNPGGSGELFF. The rearrangement uses TRBV7-9 and TRBJ2-2; there is no DNA to check the TCRdb D call of TRBD1. The CDR3 loop spans 15 amino acids. CDR1 and CDR2 (germline): SEHNR, FQNEAQ (reference sequence).

The chain uses TRBV7-6 and TRBJ2-7; TCRdb names TRBD2, which stays unverified in the absence of DNA. Looked up from germline, CDR1 is SGHVS and CDR2 is FNYEAQ. The CDR3 has 19 amino acids. The chain's CDR3 is CASSPSRGERGVFSYEQYF.

This chain connects TRBV12-3 or TRBV12-4 to TRBJ2-1; the D call from TCRdb, TRBD2, cannot be confirmed without DNA. The CDR3 is 17 amino acids. CDR3 sequence: CASSRTSGSVAYNEQFF.

The genes are TRBV6-1 and TRBJ1-4. CDR3 length equals 16 residues. Germline assignment: CDR1 MNHNS and CDR2 SASEGT. This CDR3 is CASSEAFWGANEKLFF.